The subject of this entry is one T cell receptor (beta chain). What it recognizes is unknown. Other nucleotide sequences from this sample produce the same CDR3. The PCR contained 60 Vbeta and 13 Jbeta primers. Only in-frame clones appear in the TCRdb table, and some are missing; sequencing was by immunoSEQ multiplex PCR. The sample has some 100,000 clones; over 75% are singletons. This specimen belongs to a study of cytomegalovirus exposure and HLA in healthy donors. Notes on the study in general: For most TCR sequences rarity was the rule, although some public TCRs occurred in many donors. Trimming of TCR beta V- and J-genes showed a link, identified in a later analysis, to a missense DCLRE1C variant. It was reportedly the case that the classifier diagnosed cytomegalovirus status with high specificity and sensitivity.

CDR1 and CDR2 from the germline V gene are SGHRS and YFSETQ. V shed 7 bases, J shed 1 base, and the junction held 6 bases outside the gene matches. This CDR3 is built from 14 residues. The sequence derives from a man between 35 and 55 years old in good health and CMV-seropositive. The chain employs TRBV5-1 and TRBJ1-1, with 8 bases lining up with TRBD1. The sample taken for sequencing was PBMCs. DNA of the CDR3: TGCGCCAGCCGGTCGGGGACAGGGAACACTGAAGCTTTCTTT. Protein sequence: CASRSGTGNTEAFF.